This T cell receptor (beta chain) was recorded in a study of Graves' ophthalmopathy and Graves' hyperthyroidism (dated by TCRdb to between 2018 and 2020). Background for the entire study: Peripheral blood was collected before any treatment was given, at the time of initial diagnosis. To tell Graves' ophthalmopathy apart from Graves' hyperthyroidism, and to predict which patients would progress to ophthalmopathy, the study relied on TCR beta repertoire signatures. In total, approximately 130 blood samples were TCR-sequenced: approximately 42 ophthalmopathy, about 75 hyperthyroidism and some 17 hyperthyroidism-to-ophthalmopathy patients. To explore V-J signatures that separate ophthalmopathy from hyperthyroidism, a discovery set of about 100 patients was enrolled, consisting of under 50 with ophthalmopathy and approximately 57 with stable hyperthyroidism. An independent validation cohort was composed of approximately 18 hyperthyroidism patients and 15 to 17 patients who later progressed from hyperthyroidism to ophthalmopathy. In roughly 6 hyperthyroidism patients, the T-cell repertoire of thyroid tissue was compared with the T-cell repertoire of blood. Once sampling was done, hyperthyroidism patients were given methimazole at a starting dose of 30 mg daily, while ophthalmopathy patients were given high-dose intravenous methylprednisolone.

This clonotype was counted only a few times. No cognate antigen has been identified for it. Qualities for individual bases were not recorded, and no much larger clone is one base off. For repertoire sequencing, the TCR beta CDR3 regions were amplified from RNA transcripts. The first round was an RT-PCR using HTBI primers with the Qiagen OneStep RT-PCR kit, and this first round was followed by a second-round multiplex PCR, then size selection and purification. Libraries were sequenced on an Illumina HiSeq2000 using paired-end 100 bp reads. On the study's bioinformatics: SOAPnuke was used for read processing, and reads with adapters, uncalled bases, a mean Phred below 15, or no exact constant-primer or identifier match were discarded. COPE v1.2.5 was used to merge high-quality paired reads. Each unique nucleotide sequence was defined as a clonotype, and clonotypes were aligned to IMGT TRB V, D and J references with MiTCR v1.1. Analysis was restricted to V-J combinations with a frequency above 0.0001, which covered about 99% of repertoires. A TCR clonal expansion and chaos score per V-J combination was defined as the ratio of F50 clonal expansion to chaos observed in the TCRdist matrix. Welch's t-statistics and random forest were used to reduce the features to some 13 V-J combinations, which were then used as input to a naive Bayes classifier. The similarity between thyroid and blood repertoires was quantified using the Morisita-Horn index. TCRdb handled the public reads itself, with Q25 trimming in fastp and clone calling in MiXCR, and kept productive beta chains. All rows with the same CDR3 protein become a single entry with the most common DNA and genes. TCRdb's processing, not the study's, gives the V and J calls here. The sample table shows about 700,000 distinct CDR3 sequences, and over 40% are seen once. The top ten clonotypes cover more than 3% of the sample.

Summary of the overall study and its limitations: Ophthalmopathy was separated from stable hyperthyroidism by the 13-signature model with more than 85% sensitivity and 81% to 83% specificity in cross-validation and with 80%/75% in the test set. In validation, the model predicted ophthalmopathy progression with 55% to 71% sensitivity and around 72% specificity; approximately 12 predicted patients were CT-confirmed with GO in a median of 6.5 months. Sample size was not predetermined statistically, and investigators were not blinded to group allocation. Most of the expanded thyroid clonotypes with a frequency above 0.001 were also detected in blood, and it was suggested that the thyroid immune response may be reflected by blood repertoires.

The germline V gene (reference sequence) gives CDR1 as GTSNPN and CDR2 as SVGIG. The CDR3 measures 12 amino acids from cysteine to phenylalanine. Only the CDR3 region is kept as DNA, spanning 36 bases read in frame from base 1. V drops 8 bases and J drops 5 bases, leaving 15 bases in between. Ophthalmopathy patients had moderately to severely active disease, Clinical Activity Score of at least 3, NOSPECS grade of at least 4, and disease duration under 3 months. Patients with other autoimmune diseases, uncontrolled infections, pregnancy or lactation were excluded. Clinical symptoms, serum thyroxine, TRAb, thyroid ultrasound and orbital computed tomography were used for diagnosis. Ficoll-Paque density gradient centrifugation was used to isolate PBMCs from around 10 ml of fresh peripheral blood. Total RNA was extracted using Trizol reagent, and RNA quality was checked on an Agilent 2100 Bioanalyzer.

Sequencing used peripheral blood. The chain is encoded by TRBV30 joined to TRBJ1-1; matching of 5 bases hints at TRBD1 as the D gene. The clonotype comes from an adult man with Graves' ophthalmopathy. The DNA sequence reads TGTGCCCATGACCAGGGTTCGACTGAAGCTTTCTTT. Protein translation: CAHDQGSTEAFF.